The 23 T cell receptor beta chains below were found in one sample sequenced in a study of blood T cells in healthy people across ages. A sample-barcoded 5' primer and a J-beta primer mix were used in a second PCR of roughly 7 to 11 cycles. TCRdb processed the 5' RACE reads anew with MiXCR; each CDR3 protein has one entry. Of roughly 2 million distinct CDR3 sequences listed, about 50% are singletons. The sequenced sample consisted of blood. These receptors originate from a woman between 40 and 55 years old in good health.

This clonotype was seen a single time. At one boundary the junction diverges from the germline segment, which might be a read error. The V and J genes are TRBV28 and TRBJ2-6, with D unclear. In germline, CDR1 is MDHEN, CDR2 SYDVKM. This CDR3 is 14 amino acids long. The CDR3 reads CTSSLRSGANVLTF. The CDR3 DNA reads TGTACCAGCAGTCTCCGCTCTGGGGCCAACGTCCTGACTTTC.

In this sample, this clonotype turned up once. V usage is TRBV28 and J usage is TRBJ2-7; D possibly corresponds to TRBD2 (6 bases). Between the trimmed V and J ends, which lost 7 bases and 5 bases, there was a span of 15 bases. Germline lookup yields CDR1 MDHEN and CDR2 SYDVKM. The CDR3 is 13 amino acids. As DNA, the CDR3 is TGTGCCAGCAAGGGGACTGGTCCCAACGAGCAGTACTTC. As protein: CASKGTGPNEQYF. Full variable domain (rest looked up from reference TRBV28 and TRBJ2-7): DVKVTQSSRYLVKRTGEKVFLECVQDMDHENMFWYRQDPGLGLRLIYFSYDVKMKEKGDIPEGYSVSREKKERFSLILESASTNQTSMYLCASKGTGPNEQYFGPGTRLTVT.

The chain employs TRBV12-3 or TRBV12-4 and TRBJ2-4, with 10 bases matching TRBD1. Trimming cost V 5 bases and J 13 bases; bases outside gene matches: 14. The CDR3 has 15 residues. The CDR3 nucleotides are TGTGCCAGCAGTCCGGGACAGGGGACCTACAGTGAGCAGTACTTC. It translates to CASSPGQGTYSEQYF.

The chain uses TRBV28 and TRBJ2-3; D might be TRBD1 (5 bases). CDR1 is MDHEN and CDR2 is SYDVKM in the germline V gene. Trimming stripped 6 bases from V and 13 bases from J, with 23 bases between. The CDR3 has 14 residues. The CDR3: CASSPRAGNSLEYF. CDR3 nucleotide sequence: TGTGCCAGCAGCCCTCGGGCAGGGAATAGCTTAGAGTATTTT.

The chain has TRBV9 and TRBJ2-3; D gene unclear. CDR1 SGDLS and CDR2 YYNGEE come from the germline V gene. V lost 0 bases and J 5 bases, leaving 13 bases between the germline ends. The CDR3 is made up of 15 amino acids. The chain's CDR3 is CASSVAALDGDTQYF. The CDR3 DNA is TGTGCCAGCAGCGTAGCCGCCCTAGACGGAGATACGCAGTATTTT. Complete variable domain (other parts from reference TRBV9 and TRBJ2-3): DSGVTQTPKHLITATGQRVTLRCSPRSGDLSVYWYQQSLDQGLQFLIQYYNGEERAKGNILERFSAQQFPDLHSELNLSSLELGDSALYFCASSVAALDGDTQYFGPGTRLTVL.

The V call is TRBV6-5, the J call TRBJ2-1; a weak D match, TRBD1 (7 bases). The germline CDR1 and CDR2 sequences are MNHEY and SVGAGI. V was pared by 5 bases and J by 1 base, with 12 bases between. The CDR3 totals 15 residues. CDR3 residues: CASSGRGRSYNEQFF. The CDR3 nucleotides are TGTGCCAGCAGTGGCAGGGGGAGGTCCTACAATGAGCAGTTCTTC.

In its sample, this clonotype was seen a few times. V is TRBV9 and J is TRBJ1-6; 10 nucleotides agree with TRBD1. This CDR3 is 17 amino acids long. Trimming cost V 4 bases and J 7 bases; bases outside gene matches: 11. The germline CDR1 and CDR2 sequences are SGDLS and YYNGEE. The CDR3 DNA reads TGTGCCAGCAGCTTCAGTCCCGGGACAGGGGCAAATTCACCCCTCCACTTT. It codes for CASSFSPGTGANSPLHF.

The J gene is TRBJ2-4, the V gene TRBV4-1; 8 nucleotides match TRBD1. Matching the DNA end better, TRBJ2-5 makes the J call doubtful. From germline, CDR1 is MGHRA and CDR2 YSYEKL. This CDR3 contains 16 residues. Written as DNA, the CDR3 is TGCGCCAGCAGCCAAGGAGGACAGGGCTTGTCTGGGACCCAGTACTTC. This translates into CASSQGGQGLSGTQYF.

V is TRBV2 and J is TRBJ2-4; 11 bases line up with TRBD2. CDR1 is SNHLY, CDR2 FYNNEI, per germline. J was trimmed by 2 bases and V by 8 bases; bases with no gene match: 14. The CDR3 sequence is 18 residues long. The CDR3 DNA reads TGTGCCAGCGGAAAATTCCTTAGCGGGGGGGGTTCCAAAAACATTCAGTACTTC. It is translated as CASGKFLSGGGSKNIQYF.

This clonotype came up many times. This CDR3 reads CASSQRTGEYEQYF. The DNA of the CDR3 is TGTGCCAGCAGCCAGCGGACAGGGGAGTACGAGCAGTACTTC. The chain couples TRBV27 to TRBJ2-7; 9 bases match TRBD1. The ends lost 6 bases at V and 4 bases at J; junction bases unmatched: 7. Looked up from germline, CDR1 is MNHEY and CDR2 is SMNVEV (reference sequence). The CDR3 covers 14 residues.

The chain combines TRBV4-1 with TRBJ2-1; no reliable D call. Germline CDR1 MGHRA, CDR2 YSYEKL. The CDR3 spans 13 residues. Trimming took 1 base from V and 10 from J, leaving 11 bases between them. CDR3 DNA: TGCGCCAGCAGCCAAGTTTCCCGTGAGGAGCAGTTCTTC. Its translation: CASSQVSREEQFF.

The V call is TRBV6-1, the J call TRBJ1-2, with D maybe TRBD1 (6 bases). Germline V lookup: CDR1 MNHNS, CDR2 SASEGT. The CDR3 spans 17 residues. The V end was cut by 6 bases, the J end by 4 bases, with 24 bases between. The CDR3 bases are TGTGCCAGCAGGGCGATTGTGACAGGAGGACTTGGCTATGGCTACACCTTC. Its translation: CASRAIVTGGLGYGYTF.

This clonotype appeared once. A much bigger clone sits one base away, suggesting this may be a read error. The rearrangement joins TRBV7-8 to TRBJ2-1; 9 bases align to TRBD2. V was pared by 1 base and J by 3 bases, with 4 bases of the junction left unmatched. Germline V gene sequence: CDR1 SGHVS, CDR2 FQNEAQ. The CDR3 totals 16 residues. The CDR3 spells CASSLGGSGGYNEQFF. CDR3 DNA sequence: TGTGCCAGCAGCTTAGGGGGTAGCGGGGGCTACAATGAGCAGTTCTTC.

V is TRBV24-1 and J is TRBJ2-7, with TRBD1 identical over 12 bases. Germline values: CDR1 KGHDR, CDR2 SFDVKD. The CDR3 runs to 17 residues. With 3 bases clipped from V and 8 bases from J, the junction kept 13 bases outside the gene matches. The chain's CDR3 is CATSDAPGQGATNKQYF. Here the CDR3 DNA reads TGTGCCACCAGTGATGCCCCGGGACAGGGGGCCACCAATAAGCAGTACTTC.

V and J are TRBV20-1 and TRBJ2-5, with TRBD1 identical over 7 bases. Per the germline V gene, CDR1 is DFQATT and CDR2 is SNEGSKA (reference sequence). The V segment lost 6 bases and the J segment 0 bases; nucleotides outside the gene matches: 7. The CDR3 totals 14 residues. The DNA of the CDR3 is TGCAGTGCACGTGAGGGGGCCTACCAAGAGACCCAGTACTTC. Translated, it gives CSAREGAYQETQYF.

The V call is TRBV7-2, the J call TRBJ2-5; D is unresolved. The CDR3 sequence is 11 residues long. CDR1 SGHTA and CDR2 FQGNSA come from the germline V gene. Deletions cut 10 bases from V and 4 bases from J, with 10 bases between. Here the CDR3 DNA reads TGTGCCAACACCTTCGGAGAGACCCAGTACTTC. Amino acid sequence: CANTFGETQYF.

The chain joins TRBV4-2 to TRBJ2-1; D unclear. The V gene's germline CDR1 is LGHNA and CDR2 YNFKEQ. Trimming removed 1 base at V and 9 bases at J, with 10 bases between. This CDR3 comprises 13 residues. The CDR3: CASSQVSPGEQFF. The CDR3, as DNA: TGTGCCAGCAGCCAAGTCTCCCCGGGTGAGCAGTTCTTC.

CDR3 bases: TGTGCCAGCAGAAAGTTAGGGACTAGCGTCACCTACGAGCAGTACTTC. Translating it yields CASRKLGTSVTYEQYF. This sequence joins TRBV27 and TRBJ2-4; 10 positions match TRBD2. With the DNA end fitting TRBJ2-7 better, the J assignment may be wrong. The germline V gene encodes CDR1 MNHEY and CDR2 SMNVEV (reference sequence). The CDR3 is 16 amino acids.

The V gene is TRBV5-1, the J gene TRBJ2-7; 10 bases match TRBD1. Germline loops: CDR1 SGHRS, CDR2 YFSETQ. Trimming cost V 4 bases and J 10 bases; bases outside gene matches: 23. The CDR3 is 18 amino acids. The CDR3 loop reads CASSLHYDRGREIGSQYF. In DNA form, the CDR3 reads TGCGCCAGCAGCCTACACTACGACAGGGGGCGCGAAATAGGTTCCCAGTACTTC.

This clonotype was seen only a few times. The chain carries TRBV14 and TRBJ2-4; D might be TRBD1 (6 bases). CDR1 is SGHDN and CDR2 is FVKESK in the germline V gene. The germline V and J ends were trimmed by 4 bases and 8 bases, with 15 bases remaining between them. The CDR3 is 14 residues long. CDR3 region: CASSPSTGIDIQYF. Written as DNA, the CDR3 is TGTGCCAGCAGCCCATCAACAGGGATTGACATTCAGTACTTC.

This clonotype has only a few counts. The V and J genes are TRBV3-1 and TRBJ2-1, with unresolved D. The CDR3 is 15 amino acids. The V gene's germline CDR1 is LGHDT and CDR2 YNNKEL (reference sequence). Trimming shortened V by 4 bases and J by 4 bases, and 14 bases separated the two germline ends. The CDR3 here is CASSPDGTPYNEQFF. CDR3 nucleotides: TGTGCCAGCAGCCCGGACGGAACACCTTACAATGAGCAGTTCTTC.

In nucleotides, the CDR3 is TGTGCCAGTCACGGCGGGGGGAACCAAGAGACCCAGTACTTC. Translating it yields CASHGGGNQETQYF. The chain uses TRBV6-1 and TRBJ2-5; TRBD2 matches at 8 bases. The V gene end was trimmed by 9 bases and the J gene end by 0 bases; junction bases not matched to a gene: 6. The CDR3 covers 14 residues. The germline V gene encodes CDR1 MNHNS and CDR2 SASEGT.

The chain is built from TRBV5-1 and TRBJ1-2; a possible D gene is TRBD1 (6 bases). The CDR3 has 13 amino acids. Trimming left V 4 bases short and J 6 bases short, with 13 bases between. Germline values: CDR1 SGHRS, CDR2 YFSETQ. In DNA, the CDR3 is TGCGCCAGCAGCAACAGGGTCGGCCATGGCTACACCTTC. The encoded protein is CASSNRVGHGYTF. The full variable domain, with the rest looked up from reference TRBV5-1 and TRBJ1-2, is KAGVTQTPRYLIKTRGQQVTLSCSPISGHRSVSWYQQTPGQGLQFLFEYFSETQRNKGNFPGRFSGRQFSNSRSEMNVSTLELGDSALYLCASSNRVGHGYTFGSGTRLTVV.